This T cell receptor (beta chain) was sequenced during a study of PD-1 blockade in mismatch repair-deficient tumors. The study, taken as a whole, reports: Tumor-resident clones, often absent from pretreatment blood, expanded after pembrolizumab and then contracted.

On this clone itself: Its matching antigen is unknown.

Sequencing used immunoSEQ multiplex PCR; TCRdb keeps in-frame clones, though not all of them. This repertoire shows 40,000 to 60,000 clones, 65% to 80% found once; its top ten account for under 3.5%. Germline V gene sequence: CDR1 LNHDA, CDR2 SQIVND (reference sequence). This CDR3 has 16 residues. Trimming removed 5 bases from V and 8 bases from J; junction bases left unmatched: 11. PCR or immunohistochemistry showed mismatch repair deficiency in every enrolled patient. A few pembrolizumab responders had their TCRs sequenced. Here the sequenced sample was PBMCs, taken before pembrolizumab treatment. The sequence was obtained from an adult with mismatch repair-deficient cancer. V and J are TRBV19 and TRBJ2-1; 11 nucleotides line up with TRBD2. Here the CDR3 reads CASSFIAGGPWDEQFF. As DNA, the CDR3 is TGTGCCAGTAGTTTCATAGCGGGAGGGCCCTGGGATGAGCAGTTCTTC.